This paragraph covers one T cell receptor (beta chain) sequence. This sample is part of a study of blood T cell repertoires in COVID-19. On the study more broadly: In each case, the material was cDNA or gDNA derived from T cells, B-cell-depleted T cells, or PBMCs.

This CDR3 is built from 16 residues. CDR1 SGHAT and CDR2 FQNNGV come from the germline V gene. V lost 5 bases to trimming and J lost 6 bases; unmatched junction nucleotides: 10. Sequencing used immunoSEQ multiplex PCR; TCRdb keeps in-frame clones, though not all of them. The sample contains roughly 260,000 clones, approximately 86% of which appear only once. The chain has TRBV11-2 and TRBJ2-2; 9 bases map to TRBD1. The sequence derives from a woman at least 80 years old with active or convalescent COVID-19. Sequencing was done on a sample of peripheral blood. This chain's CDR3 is CASSPRDRAISGELFF. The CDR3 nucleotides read TGTGCCAGCAGCCCCCGGGACAGGGCGATTTCCGGGGAGCTGTTTTTT.